The 6 T cell receptor beta chains reported below all come from one sample, sequenced in a study of blood T cells in healthy people across ages. It was with a sample-barcoded 5' primer and a J-beta primer mix that a second PCR of roughly 6 to 11 cycles was run. One entry per CDR3 protein results from TCRdb running MiXCR on the 5' RACE reads. The sample yields hundreds of thousands of distinct CDR3 sequences, 45% to 50% seen once. The source material was blood. The receptors here all came from a woman between 55 and 75 years old in good health.

The chain links TRBV20-1 to TRBJ1-6; the D gene is possibly TRBD1 (6 bases). This CDR3 is 14 amino acids long. Per germline, CDR1 DFQATT and CDR2 SNEGSKA (reference sequence). Trimming removed 0 bases at V and 7 bases at J, with 10 bases between. CDR3 bases: TGCAGTGCTAGAGATATAACAGGGAATTCACCCCTCCACTTT. It translates to CSARDITGNSPLHF.

V and J are TRBV20-1 and TRBJ2-7; possibly TRBD1 for D (5 bases). The CDR3 extends over 14 amino acids. Trimming pared 6 bases from V and 0 bases from J, leaving 15 bases between. Per germline, CDR1 DFQATT and CDR2 SNEGSKA (reference sequence). The CDR3 loop reads CSAVDSTSSYEQYF. The CDR3 nucleotides are TGCAGTGCCGTCGACAGTACGAGCTCCTACGAGCAGTACTTC.

This chain links TRBV6-5 with TRBJ2-5; 11 bases match TRBD2. Germline lookup yields CDR1 MNHEY and CDR2 SVGAGI. V trimming: 5 bases; J trimming: 2 bases; junction bases outside the gene matches: 4. The CDR3 extends over 15 amino acids. The CDR3 sequence: CASSQLAGEQETQYF. The CDR3 DNA is TGTGCCAGCAGTCAACTAGCGGGGGAACAAGAGACCCAGTACTTC.

The table lists this clonotype with a few counts. This chain connects TRBV9 to TRBJ2-3; 8 bases fit TRBD2. Trimming cost V 4 bases and J 6 bases; bases outside gene matches: 7. The CDR3 is made up of 14 amino acids. Germline CDR1 is SGDLS and CDR2 is YYNGEE. The CDR3 is CASSPREGWDTQYF. The CDR3 coding sequence is TGTGCCAGCAGCCCCCGGGAGGGATGGGATACGCAGTATTTT.

This clonotype occurred once. The rearrangement links TRBV6-5 to TRBJ2-3; possibly TRBD1 for D (6 bases). Trimming took 8 bases from V and 1 from J, leaving 10 bases between them. Germline V CDR1 and CDR2: MNHEY, SVGAGI. This CDR3 is built from 13 residues. The CDR3, as DNA: TGTGCCAGCTGGGGGCCTGGCACAGATACGCAGTATTTT. Translated, it gives CASWGPGTDTQYF.

In its sample, this clonotype was seen a few times. This rearrangement joins TRBV20-1 to TRBJ1-2; no clear D. The CDR3 totals 12 residues. The germline CDR1 and CDR2 sequences are DFQATT and SNEGSKA (reference sequence). The V gene lost 1 base and the J gene lost 5 bases, with 8 bases spanning the gap. CDR3 loop: CSARVGGYGYTF. DNA for the CDR3: TGCAGTGCTAGAGTGGGAGGATATGGCTACACCTTC.